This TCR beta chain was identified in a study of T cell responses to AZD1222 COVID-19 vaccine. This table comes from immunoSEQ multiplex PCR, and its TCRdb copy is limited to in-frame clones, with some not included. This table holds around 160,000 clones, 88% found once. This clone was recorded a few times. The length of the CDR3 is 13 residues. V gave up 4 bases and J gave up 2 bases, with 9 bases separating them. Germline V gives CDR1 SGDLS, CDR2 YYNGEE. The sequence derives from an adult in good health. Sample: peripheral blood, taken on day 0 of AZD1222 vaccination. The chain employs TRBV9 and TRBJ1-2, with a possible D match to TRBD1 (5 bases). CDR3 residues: CASSPDNNYGYTF. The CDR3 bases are TGTGCCAGCAGCCCGGACAACAACTATGGCTACACCTTC. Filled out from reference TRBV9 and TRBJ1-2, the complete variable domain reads DSGVTQTPKHLITATGQRVTLRCSPRSGDLSVYWYQQSLDQGLQFLIQYYNGEERAKGNILERFSAQQFPDLHSELNLSSLELGDSALYFCASSPDNNYGYTFGSGTRLTVV.